These 3 T cell receptor beta chains share one sample of origin, sequenced in a study of blood T cells in healthy people across ages. Primers used in a second PCR of roughly 6 to 11 cycles were a sample-barcoded 5' primer and a J-beta primer mix. TCRdb fed the 5' RACE reads into MiXCR, producing one record per CDR3 protein. The sample holds more than 800,000 distinct CDR3 sequences, 29% seen once. The source material was blood. Source of these receptors: a woman older than 75 in good health.

This clonotype was observed a handful of times. The V call is TRBV2, the J call TRBJ2-4, with TRBD1 as a possible D gene (5 bases). The V end was cut by 6 bases, the J end by 8 bases, with 26 bases between. The CDR3 contains 17 residues. Germline V gene sequence: CDR1 SNHLY, CDR2 FYNNEI. The CDR3, as DNA: TGTGCCAGCAGGGGTTCCCGCCAGGGTACTATAGGGTACATTCAGTACTTC. Residues: CASRGSRQGTIGYIQYF.

In its sample, this clonotype was seen many times. The chain uses TRBV3-1 and TRBJ2-5; 10 bases are a match to TRBD2. The CDR3 extends over 15 amino acids. Trimming removed 2 bases from V and 1 base from J; junction bases left unmatched: 1. In germline, CDR1 is LGHDT, CDR2 YNNKEL (reference sequence). The CDR3 coding sequence is TGTGCCAGCAGCCAAAAGCGGGGGGGCCAAGAGACCCAGTACTTC. Its translation is CASSQKRGGQETQYF.

The V call is TRBV5-6, the J call TRBJ1-1; no firm D call. There are 13 residues in the CDR3. V lost 4 bases, J lost 4 bases, and 11 bases lay in between. Germline V CDR1 and CDR2: SGHDT, YYEEEE. In DNA, the CDR3 is TGTGCCAGCAGCCAGGACCGATTCACTGAAGCTTTCTTT. It codes for CASSQDRFTEAFF. The full variable domain, rest sourced from reference TRBV5-6 and TRBJ1-1, is DAGVTQSPTHLIKTRGQQVTLRCSPKSGHDTVSWYQQALGQGPQFIFQYYEEEERQRGNFPDRFSGHQFPNYSSELNVNALLLGDSALYLCASSQDRFTEAFFGQGTRLTVV.